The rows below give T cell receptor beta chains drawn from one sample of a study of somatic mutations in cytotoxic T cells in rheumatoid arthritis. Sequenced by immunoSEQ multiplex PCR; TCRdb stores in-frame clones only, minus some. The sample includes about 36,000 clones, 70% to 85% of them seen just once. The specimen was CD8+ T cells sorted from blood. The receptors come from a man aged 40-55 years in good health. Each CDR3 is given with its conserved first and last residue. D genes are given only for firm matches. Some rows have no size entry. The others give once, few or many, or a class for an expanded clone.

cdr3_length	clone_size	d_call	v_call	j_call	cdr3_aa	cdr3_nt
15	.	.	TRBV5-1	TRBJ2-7	CASSSGSGPSYEQYF	TGCGCCAGCAGCTCTGGAAGCGGCCCCTCCTACGAGCAGTACTTC
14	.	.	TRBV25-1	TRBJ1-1	CASSGDNRNTEAFF	TGTGCCAGCAGTGGGGACAATAGGAACACTGAAGCTTTCTTT
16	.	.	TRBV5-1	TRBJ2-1	CASSLEPTSSYNEQFF	TGCGCCAGCAGCTTGGAGCCCACAAGCTCCTACAATGAGCAGTTCTTC
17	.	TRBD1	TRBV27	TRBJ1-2	CASSPRTGNRLYHGYTF	TGTGCCAGCAGTCCCCGGACAGGGAATAGGCTGTATCATGGCTACACCTTC
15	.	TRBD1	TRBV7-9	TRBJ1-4	CASSSRQGAVEKLFF	TGTGCCAGCAGCTCTCGACAGGGGGCTGTTGAAAAACTGTTTTTT
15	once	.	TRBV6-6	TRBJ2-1	CASSSPYVSYNEQFF	TGTGCCAGCAGCTCCCCATACGTCTCCTACAATGAGCAGTTCTTC
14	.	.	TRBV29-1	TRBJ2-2	CSVVGLPNTGELFF	TGCAGCGTTGTGGGACTCCCGAACACCGGGGAGCTGTTTTTT
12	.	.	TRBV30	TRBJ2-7	CAWSSETYEQYF	TGTGCCTGGAGTAGCGAGACCTACGAGCAGTACTTC
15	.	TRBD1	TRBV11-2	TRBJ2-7	CASSLAPGQGYEQYF	TGTGCCAGCAGCTTAGCCCCGGGACAGGGGTACGAGCAGTACTTC
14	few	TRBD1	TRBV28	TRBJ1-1	CASSNRGSLTEAFF	TGTGCCAGCAGCAACAGGGGGTCACTTACTGAAGCTTTCTTT
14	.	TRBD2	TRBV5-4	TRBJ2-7	CASSSRLASYEQYF	TGTGCCAGCAGCTCCCGACTAGCTTCGTACGAGCAGTACTTC
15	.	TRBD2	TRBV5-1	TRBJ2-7	CASSLGTSGRGEQYF	TGCGCCAGCAGCCTTGGGACTAGCGGGAGGGGCGAGCAGTACTTC
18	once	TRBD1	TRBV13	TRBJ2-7	CASAQGGQGDYWSYEQYF	TGTGCCAGCGCCCAGGGGGGACAGGGGGATTACTGGTCCTACGAGCAGTACTTC
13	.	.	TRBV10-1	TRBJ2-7	CASSDLPGPGQYF	TGCGCCAGCAGTGACCTACCCGGACCGGGCCAGTACTTC
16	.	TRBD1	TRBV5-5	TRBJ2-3	CASSSKTGFSTDTQYF	TGTGCCAGCAGCTCGAAGACAGGGTTTAGCACAGATACGCAGTATTTT
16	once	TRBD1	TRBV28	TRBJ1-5	CASSLWGKGAAEPQHF	TGTGCCAGCAGTTTATGGGGGAAGGGGGCAGCCGAGCCCCAGCATTTT
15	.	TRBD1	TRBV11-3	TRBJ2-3	CASSRSGTGIDTQYF	TGTGCCAGCAGCCGATCGGGGACAGGGATAGATACGCAGTATTTT
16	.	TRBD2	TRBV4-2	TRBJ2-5	CASSQAGGSLGETQYF	TGTGCCAGCAGCCAAGCTGGCGGGAGTCTGGGGGAGACCCAGTACTTC
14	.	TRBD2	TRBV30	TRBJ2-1	CAWSGGGPRNEQFF	TGTGCCTGGAGTGGGGGAGGGCCTAGGAATGAGCAGTTCTTC
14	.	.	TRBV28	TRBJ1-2	CASSLSDSFYGYTF	TGTGCCAGCAGTTTATCCGACAGCTTCTATGGCTACACCTTC
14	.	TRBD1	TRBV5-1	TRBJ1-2	CASSLVTGDYGYTF	TGCGCCAGCAGCTTGGTTACAGGGGACTATGGCTACACCTTC
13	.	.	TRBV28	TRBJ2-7	CASSVVGGNEQYF	TGTGCCAGCAGTGTTGTCGGTGGAAACGAGCAGTACTTC
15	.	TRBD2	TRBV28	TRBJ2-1	CASSSRLAAYNEQFF	TGTGCCAGCAGTTCGCGACTAGCGGCCTACAATGAGCAGTTCTTC
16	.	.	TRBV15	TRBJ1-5	CATSLRARASNQPQHF	TGTGCCACCAGCTTGCGGGCCAGGGCCAGCAATCAGCCCCAGCATTTT
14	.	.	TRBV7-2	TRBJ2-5	CASSQRAGQETQYF	TGTGCCAGCAGCCAGCGGGCGGGACAAGAGACCCAGTACTTC
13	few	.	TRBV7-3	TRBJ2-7	CASSPILVGEQYF	TGTGCCAGCAGCCCTATCCTCGTAGGTGAGCAGTACTTC
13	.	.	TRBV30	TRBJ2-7	CAWSSGGVHEQYF	TGTGCCTGGAGTTCAGGGGGGGTCCACGAGCAGTACTTC
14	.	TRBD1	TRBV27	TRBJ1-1	CASSISGTGPPAFF	TGTGCCAGCAGTATATCCGGGACAGGGCCACCAGCTTTCTTT
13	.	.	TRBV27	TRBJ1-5	CASSMWGNQPQHF	TGTGCCAGCTCCATGTGGGGGAATCAGCCCCAGCATTTT
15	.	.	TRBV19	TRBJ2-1	CASTLTDYSYNEQFF	TGTGCCAGTACTCTGACGGACTACTCCTACAATGAGCAGTTCTTC
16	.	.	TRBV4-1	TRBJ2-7	CASSQSRGDVSYEQYF	TGCGCCAGCAGCCAATCGCGCGGGGACGTCTCCTACGAGCAGTACTTC
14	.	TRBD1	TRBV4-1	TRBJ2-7	CASSIQGSPNEQYF	TGCGCCAGCAGCATACAGGGGTCCCCAAACGAGCAGTACTTC
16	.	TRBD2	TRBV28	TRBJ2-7	CASSFPMTSVSYEQYF	TGTGCCAGCAGTTTTCCCATGACTAGCGTCTCCTACGAGCAGTACTTC
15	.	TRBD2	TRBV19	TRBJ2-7	CASSASGSPSYEQYF	TGTGCCAGTAGTGCTAGCGGGAGCCCCTCCTACGAGCAGTACTTC
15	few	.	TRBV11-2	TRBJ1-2	CASSLDARASYGYTF	TGTGCCAGCAGCTTAGATGCCCGGGCGTCCTATGGCTACACCTTC
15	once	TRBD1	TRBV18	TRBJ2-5	CASSANRGQQETQYF	TGTGCCAGCTCCGCCAACCGGGGACAGCAAGAGACCCAGTACTTC
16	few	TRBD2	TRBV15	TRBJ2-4	CATSSRRGSGGNIQYF	TGTGCCACCAGCTCCCGGCGGGGTAGCGGGGGGAACATTCAGTACTTC
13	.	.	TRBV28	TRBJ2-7	CASGAGLDYEQYF	TGTGCCTCGGGGGCGGGTTTGGACTACGAGCAGTACTTC
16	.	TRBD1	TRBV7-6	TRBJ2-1	CASSRTGQRTYNEQFF	TGTGCCAGCAGCCGGACGGGACAGCGGACCTACAATGAGCAGTTCTTC
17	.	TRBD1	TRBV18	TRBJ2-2	CASSPDRGHEKTGELFF	TGTGCCAGCTCACCAGATAGGGGGCACGAGAAAACCGGGGAGCTGTTTTTT
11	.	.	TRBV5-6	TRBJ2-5	CASSSQETQYF	TGTGCCAGCAGCTCCCAAGAGACCCAGTACTTC
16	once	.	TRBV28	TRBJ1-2	CASRHTAGTNYYGYTF	TGTGCCAGCAGGCACACGGCCGGGACAAATTATTATGGCTACACCTTC
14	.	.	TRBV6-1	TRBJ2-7	CASSETQSSYEQYF	TGTGCCAGCAGTGAAACCCAGAGCTCCTACGAGCAGTACTTC
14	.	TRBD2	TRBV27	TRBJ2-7	CASSFASGRYEQYF	TGTGCCAGCAGCTTCGCTAGCGGGAGATACGAGCAGTACTTC
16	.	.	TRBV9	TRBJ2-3	CASSAALTGSTDTQYF	TGTGCCAGCAGCGCTGCTCTGACAGGCAGCACAGATACGCAGTATTTT
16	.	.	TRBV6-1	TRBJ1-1	CASSEMAHAAGPEAFF	TGTGCCAGCAGTGAAATGGCCCATGCGGCAGGACCCGAAGCTTTCTTT
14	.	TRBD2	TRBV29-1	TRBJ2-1	CSVDSGSHYNEQFF	TGCAGCGTTGACAGCGGGAGCCACTACAATGAGCAGTTCTTC
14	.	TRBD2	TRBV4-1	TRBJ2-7	CASSQEGGFYEQYF	TGCGCCAGCAGCCAAGAGGGGGGGTTCTACGAGCAGTACTTC
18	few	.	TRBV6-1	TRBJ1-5	CASSEVKTVRFSNQPQHF	TGTGCCAGCAGTGAAGTTAAGACCGTCCGGTTTAGCAATCAGCCCCAGCATTTT
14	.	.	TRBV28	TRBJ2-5	CASSLQTYQETQYF	TGTGCCAGCAGTCTACAGACGTACCAAGAGACCCAGTACTTC
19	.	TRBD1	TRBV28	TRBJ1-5	CASTSEWGQGKVYNQPQHF	TGTGCCAGCACTTCCGAGTGGGGACAGGGAAAGGTATACAATCAGCCCCAGCATTTT
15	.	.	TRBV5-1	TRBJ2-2	CASSGGGTATGELFF	TGCGCCAGCAGCGGGGGGGGGACAGCCACCGGGGAGCTGTTTTTT
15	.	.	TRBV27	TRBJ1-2	CASSSGTGAVYGYTF	TGTGCCAGCAGTTCTGGGACCGGTGCTGTGTATGGCTACACCTTC
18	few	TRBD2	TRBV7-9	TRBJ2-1	CASSSTSGSMSSYNEQFF	TGTGCCAGCAGTTCGACTAGCGGGAGCATGAGCTCCTACAATGAGCAGTTCTTC
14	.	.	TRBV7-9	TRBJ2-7	CASSLGTSVREQYF	TGTGCCAGCAGCCTGGGGACATCCGTCCGAGAGCAGTACTTC